This T cell receptor beta chain is from a study of blood T cells in healthy people across ages. Regarding the study as a whole: Across the age range, TCR beta diversity per million T cells fell in a roughly linear way.

In regard to this clonotype: What it binds is unknown. Its ends do not fully match the called genes, so a read error is possible.

The germline V gene encodes CDR1 LNHDA and CDR2 SQIVND (reference sequence). The CDR3 totals 15 residues. A second 7 to 11 cycle PCR used barcoded and J-beta primers. MiXCR, applied by TCRdb to the 5' RACE reads, yields one record per CDR3 protein. The sample has around 820,000 distinct CDR3 sequences; roughly 25% are singletons. These same data were also listed under a study on T cells of mothers and their children.

The J gene is TRBJ1-3, the V gene TRBV19; D is uncertain. The source material was blood. The receptor comes from a boy younger than 18 in good health. The CDR3 here is CASSISAVDGTTIYF. The DNA for the CDR3 is TGTGCCAGTAGTATCTCGGCGGTGGATGGAACCACCATATATTTT.